The 23 T cell receptor beta chains listed next were all sequenced from one sample in a study of cytomegalovirus exposure and HLA in healthy donors. Primers included in the PCR were 60 Vbeta and 13 Jbeta primers. Sequenced by immunoSEQ multiplex PCR; TCRdb stores in-frame clones only, minus some. The repertoire includes about 210,000 clones, 75% to 80% of them detected once, and 1.8% sits in the top ten. The sample comprised PBMCs. Source of these receptors: a male donor in good health and CMV-seronegative.

CDR3 loop: CASSEASGGSDTQYF. CDR3 nucleotides: TGTGCCAGCAGTGAAGCTAGCGGGGGATCAGATACGCAGTATTTT. The rearrangement uses TRBV6-1 and TRBJ2-3; the match to TRBD2 covers 9 bases. The V gene's germline CDR1 is MNHNS and CDR2 SASEGT. Losses at the gene ends were 0 bases for V and 4 bases for J; bases not matched to a gene: 2. CDR3 length: 15 residues.

This chain links TRBV11-3 with TRBJ2-7; TRBD2 agrees at 8 bases. In germline, CDR1 is SGHNT, CDR2 YENEEA. The CDR3 spans 15 residues. V gave up 5 bases and J gave up 0 bases; unmatched junction bases: 6. CDR3 protein: CASSPSSGSSYEQYF. In DNA, the CDR3 is TGTGCCAGCAGCCCATCTAGCGGGTCCTCCTACGAGCAGTACTTC. The whole variable domain, remainder taken from reference TRBV11-3 and TRBJ2-7, is EAGVVQSPRYKIIEKKQPVAFWCNPISGHNTLYWYLQNLGQGPELLIRYENEEAVDDSQLPKDRFSAERLKGVDSTLKIQPAELGDSAVYLCASSPSSGSSYEQYFGPGTRLTVT.

V is TRBV18 and J is TRBJ2-4; 9 nucleotides match TRBD1. Germline V gene data show CDR1 as KGHSH and CDR2 as LQKENI. This CDR3 contains 15 residues. V was clipped by 0 bases and J by 6 bases; unmatched bases: 3. The CDR3 reads CASSPPGQGLNIQYF. As DNA, the CDR3 is TGTGCCAGCTCACCACCGGGACAGGGATTAAACATTCAGTACTTC. The variable domain in full, with the rest retrieved from reference TRBV18 and TRBJ2-4, is NAGVMQNPRHLVRRRGQEARLRCSPMKGHSHVYWYRQLPEEGLKFMVYLQKENIIDESGMPKERFSAEFPKEGPSILRIQQVVRGDSAAYFCASSPPGQGLNIQYFGAGTRLSVL.

The rearrangement links TRBV5-1 to TRBJ2-1; TRBD2 matches 7 bases. V trimming: 4 bases; J trimming: 9 bases; junction bases outside the gene matches: 13. The CDR3 runs to 15 residues. Germline CDR1 is SGHRS and CDR2 is YFSETQ. DNA for the CDR3: TGCGCCAGCAGCCCGGGGGGTACGGGGTATAGTGAGCAGTTCTTC. This encodes CASSPGGTGYSEQFF. The entire variable domain, with the rest obtained from reference TRBV5-1 and TRBJ2-1, is as follows: KAGVTQTPRYLIKTRGQQVTLSCSPISGHRSVSWYQQTPGQGLQFLFEYFSETQRNKGNFPGRFSGRQFSNSRSEMNVSTLELGDSALYLCASSPGGTGYSEQFFGPGTRLTVL.

This rearrangement joins TRBV25-1 to TRBJ2-5; a weak D match, TRBD1 (6 bases). V dropped 1 base and J dropped 4 bases, with 13 bases sitting between them. The CDR3 is made up of 15 amino acids. Germline values: CDR1 MGHDK, CDR2 SYGVNS. As DNA, the CDR3 is TGTGCCAGCAGTGAATCTAGGGGGATATCAGAGACCCAGTACTTC. It specifies CASSESRGISETQYF.

This clone was seen a few times. The chain uses TRBV4-3 and TRBJ1-1; no definite D call. Trimming stripped 0 bases from V and 0 bases from J, with 11 bases between. Germline V lookup: CDR1 LGHNA, CDR2 YSLEER. The CDR3 extends over 16 amino acids. The CDR3 loop reads CASSQDPTVMNTEAFF. The CDR3 DNA sequence: TGCGCCAGCAGCCAAGATCCAACAGTAATGAACACTGAAGCTTTCTTT.

The chain recombines TRBV29-1 with TRBJ1-2; the match to TRBD1 covers 7 bases. The CDR3 has 11 residues. Losses at the gene ends were 6 bases for V and 8 bases for J; bases not matched to a gene: 6. Germline CDR1 and CDR2: SQVTM and ANQGSEA. The CDR3 is CSVATGRGYTF. CDR3 nucleotide sequence: TGCAGCGTGGCGACAGGGAGGGGCTACACCTTC.

This clone has a handful of counts. The J gene is TRBJ2-2, the V gene TRBV13; 9 bases align to TRBD2. The CDR3 spans 17 residues. Germline CDR1 and CDR2: PRHDT and FYEKMQ (reference sequence). V shed 2 bases, J shed 6 bases, and the junction held 10 bases outside the gene matches. Here the CDR3 DNA reads TGTGCCAGCAGCTTAACCCCGGGACTAGCCCTCCCCGGGGAGCTGTTTTTT. This encodes CASSLTPGLALPGELFF.

The gene calls are TRBV2 and TRBJ1-5; TRBD1 matches at 8 bases. This CDR3 has 13 amino acids. Germline V CDR1 and CDR2: SNHLY, FYNNEI. Germline trimming cut 10 bases from V and 7 bases from J; bases unmatched to any gene: 9. The CDR3 region has the DNA TGTGCCACGGGACAGGAAAACGGCCAGCCCCAGCATTTT. This sequence encodes CATGQENGQPQHF.

The chain has TRBV4-2 and TRBJ2-5; 9 bases are shared with TRBD1. TRBJ2-7 explains the end of the DNA better; the J call may be wrong. This CDR3 contains 15 residues. Germline lookup yields CDR1 LGHNA and CDR2 YNFKEQ. In DNA form, the CDR3 reads TGTGCCAGCAGCCAAGGGACAGGGGCACCCTACGAGCAGTACTTC. Translating it yields CASSQGTGAPYEQYF.

The chain is built from TRBV30 and TRBJ2-7, with unresolved D. CDR3 length: 13 amino acids. Trimming took off 4 bases at V and 2 bases at J, with 12 bases between the two ends. Germline V gives CDR1 GTSNPN, CDR2 SVGIG (reference sequence). CDR3: CAWTSLVPYEQYF. In DNA, the CDR3 is TGTGCCTGGACAAGCTTAGTTCCCTACGAGCAGTACTTC. The whole variable domain, filled in from reference TRBV30 and TRBJ2-7, reads SQTIHQWPATLVQPVGSPLSLECTVEGTSNPNLYWYRQAAGRGLQLLFYSVGIGQISSEVPQNLSASRPQDRQFILSSKKLLLSDSGFYLCAWTSLVPYEQYFGPGTRLTVT.

The chain employs TRBV11-3 and TRBJ2-2, with 9 bases aligning to TRBD1. Trimming cost V 0 bases and J 6 bases; bases outside gene matches: 8. The CDR3 runs to 17 residues. The germline gives CDR1 SGHNT, CDR2 YENEEA. Here the CDR3 DNA reads TGTGCCAGCAGCTTAGATCCGGGACAGGGTGTCGCCGGGGAGCTGTTTTTT. Amino acids: CASSLDPGQGVAGELFF.

The genes are TRBV7-3 and TRBJ2-3, with 7 positions matching TRBD2. The CDR3 sequence is 15 residues long. Trimming removed 1 base from V and 6 bases from J; junction bases left unmatched: 7. From germline, CDR1 is SGHTA and CDR2 FQGTGA. The CDR3 loop is CASSLRGRERDTQYF. As DNA, the CDR3 is TGTGCCAGCAGCTTAAGAGGGAGGGAAAGGGATACGCAGTATTTT.

The chain has TRBV6-5 and TRBJ1-4, with a tentative D call TRBD1 (5 bases). This CDR3 is 16 amino acids long. Trimming left V 4 bases short and J 3 bases short, with 15 bases between. The germline CDR1 and CDR2 sequences are MNHEY and SVGAGI. The CDR3 DNA sequence: TGTGCCAGCAGTTTCAGGGTAGCAGGGTCTAATGAAAAACTGTTTTTT. Protein sequence: CASSFRVAGSNEKLFF.

This clone came up a few times. The gene calls are TRBV15 and TRBJ2-1; D may be TRBD2 (5 bases). The CDR3 spans 15 residues. Germline V gene data show CDR1 as LNHNV and CDR2 as YYDKDF (reference sequence). The V and J ends lost 1 base and 0 bases respectively, with 7 bases between them. CDR3 bases: TGTGCCACCAGCAGAGGACTAAGCTCCTACAATGAGCAGTTCTTC. Its protein is CATSRGLSSYNEQFF.

The chain joins TRBV7-2 to TRBJ2-3; 9 bases line up with TRBD2. The germline V gene has CDR1 SGHTA and CDR2 FQGNSA. V gave up 3 bases and J gave up 4 bases; unmatched junction bases: 11. The CDR3 loop spans 17 amino acids. CDR3 in DNA: TGTGCCAGCAGCTTGGATAGCGGGGGCGTCGGTGCAGATACGCAGTATTTT. Translating gives CASSLDSGGVGADTQYF.

The chain has TRBV28 and TRBJ2-1; tentative D call: TRBD1 (5 bases). Germline values: CDR1 MDHEN, CDR2 SYDVKM. V was clipped by 6 bases and J by 0 bases, with 12 bases between them. The CDR3 sequence is 15 residues long. The CDR3 spells CASSSTAYSYNEQFF. CDR3 coding DNA: TGTGCCAGCAGCTCGACAGCCTACTCCTACAATGAGCAGTTCTTC.

This chain connects TRBV4-2 to TRBJ2-7; 10 bases line up with TRBD1. J was trimmed by 5 bases and V by 4 bases; bases with no gene match: 8. CDR1 and CDR2 (germline): LGHNA, YNFKEQ. This CDR3 has 15 residues. The CDR3, as DNA: TGTGCCAGCAGCCCCCCGGACAGGGGGGGGGACGAGCAGTACTTC. Translated, it gives CASSPPDRGGDEQYF.

There are a few counts of this clone. The genes are TRBV25-1 and TRBJ2-1, with D maybe TRBD1 (5 bases). The ends were cut back, 3 bases at V and 8 bases at J, with 17 bases in the middle. The CDR3 runs 15 residues. Germline V gene data show CDR1 as MGHDK and CDR2 as SYGVNS. CDR3 sequence reads: CASSDGSGKEDEQFF. DNA for the CDR3: TGTGCCAGCAGTGATGGGTCAGGGAAGGAAGATGAGCAGTTCTTC.

The chain couples TRBV28 to TRBJ2-1, with no clear D. This CDR3 spans 12 amino acids. The germline V and J ends were trimmed by 3 bases and 8 bases, with 8 bases remaining between them. In germline, CDR1 is MDHEN, CDR2 SYDVKM. The CDR3 DNA reads TGTGCCAGCAGTTTTTCCGGGTATGAGCAGTTCTTC. This codes for CASSFSGYEQFF.

The chain has TRBV27 and TRBJ2-5, with D tentatively TRBD1 (6 bases). CDR1 MNHEY and CDR2 SMNVEV come from the germline V gene (reference sequence). The CDR3 loop spans 16 amino acids. The V end lost 3 bases, the J end lost 2 bases, and 16 bases lay between the germline ends. CDR3 residues: CASSFFTGWNQETQYF. The CDR3 DNA reads TGTGCCAGCAGTTTTTTCACAGGGTGGAATCAAGAGACCCAGTACTTC.

This chain connects TRBV5-1 to TRBJ1-6; D perhaps matches TRBD1 (6 bases). V lost 3 bases, J lost 7 bases, and 14 bases lay in between. CDR3 length: 15 amino acids. From germline, CDR1 is SGHRS and CDR2 YFSETQ. CDR3 sequence: CASSSGQIENSPLHF. In DNA form, the CDR3 reads TGCGCCAGCAGCTCGGGACAAATAGAGAATTCACCCCTCCACTTT.

This chain uses TRBV5-1 with TRBJ2-2; a weak D match, TRBD2 (6 bases). The CDR3 consists of 15 residues. CDR1 is SGHRS, CDR2 YFSETQ, per germline. Trimming removed 0 bases at V and 1 base at J, with 7 bases between. The CDR3 coding sequence is TGCGCCAGCAGCTTGGACGGGAGGAACACCGGGGAGCTGTTTTTT. It codes for CASSLDGRNTGELFF.